A selection of T cell receptor beta chains follows, all from one sample in a study of T cell changes during pregnancy in multiple sclerosis. Assay: immunoSEQ multiplex PCR; the TCRdb copy retains only in-frame clones and omits some. The sample consists of approximately 74,000 clones, 70% to 90% of them appearing once. Sequenced here: peripheral blood, sampled before pregnancy. These receptors all stem from a female donor with multiple sclerosis, enrolled in a pregnancy study. The CDR3 runs from the conserved cysteine through the conserved F or W. D genes are given only for firm matches. Not all rows give a size; the values are once, few, many and, for expanded clones, a class.

v_call: TRBV5-6; d_call: TRBD2; j_call: TRBJ2-1; cdr3_length: 17; clone_size: NA; cdr3_nt: TGTGCCAGCAGCTCCAAGACTAGCGGTCTCTCCTACAATGAGCAGTTCTTC; cdr3_aa: CASSSKTSGLSYNEQFF
v_call: TRBV29-1; d_call: TRBD2; j_call: TRBJ2-2; cdr3_length: 15; clone_size: NA; cdr3_nt: TGCAGCGTTGAAGGGGGAGGGGTCGGCACCGGGGAGCTGTTTTTT; cdr3_aa: CSVEGGGVGTGELFF
v_call: TRBV30; d_call: NA; j_call: TRBJ1-3; cdr3_length: 12; clone_size: NA; cdr3_nt: TGTGCCTGGACGAGGTTTGGAAACACCATATATTTT; cdr3_aa: CAWTRFGNTIYF
v_call: TRBV19; d_call: NA; j_call: TRBJ1-2; cdr3_length: 14; clone_size: NA; cdr3_nt: TGTGCCAGTAGTATATCCGCAGAAAACTATGGCTACACCTTC; cdr3_aa: CASSISAENYGYTF
v_call: TRBV11-2; d_call: TRBD2; j_call: TRBJ2-1; cdr3_length: 15; clone_size: NA; cdr3_nt: TGTGCCAGCAGCTACCTGGGACTACCCGGCAATGAGCAGTTCTTC; cdr3_aa: CASSYLGLPGNEQFF
v_call: TRBV5-1; d_call: NA; j_call: TRBJ1-1; cdr3_length: 13; clone_size: once; cdr3_nt: TGCGCCAGCAGCTTCAGGCCGAACACTGAAGCTTTCTTT; cdr3_aa: CASSFRPNTEAFF
v_call: TRBV27; d_call: TRBD1; j_call: TRBJ2-1; cdr3_length: 15; clone_size: NA; cdr3_nt: TGTGCCAGCAGTCTCAACAGGGGCCCCTGGCATGAGCAGTTCTTC; cdr3_aa: CASSLNRGPWHEQFF
v_call: TRBV21-1; d_call: NA; j_call: TRBJ2-1; cdr3_length: 16; clone_size: NA; cdr3_nt: TGTGCCAGCAGCAAGGGCAAATCTCACCCCTACAATGAGCAGTTCTTC; cdr3_aa: CASSKGKSHPYNEQFF
v_call: TRBV10-1; d_call: NA; j_call: TRBJ1-3; cdr3_length: 13; clone_size: NA; cdr3_nt: TGCGCCAGCAGCCGGACAGCTGGAAACACCATATATTTT; cdr3_aa: CASSRTAGNTIYF
v_call: TRBV6-1; d_call: NA; j_call: TRBJ2-3; cdr3_length: 16; clone_size: NA; cdr3_nt: TGTGCCAGCAGTGAAGCGGGCAGGGGCGGTGCAGATACGCAGTATTTT; cdr3_aa: CASSEAGRGGADTQYF
v_call: TRBV19; d_call: NA; j_call: TRBJ1-2; cdr3_length: 13; clone_size: once; cdr3_nt: TGTGCCAGTAGTCTCAGACAGGTCTATGGCTACACCTTC; cdr3_aa: CASSLRQVYGYTF
v_call: TRBV7-2; d_call: NA; j_call: TRBJ1-2; cdr3_length: 14; clone_size: NA; cdr3_nt: TGTGCCAACGCGAACGCACAGGTAAACTATGGCTACACCTTC; cdr3_aa: CANANAQVNYGYTF
v_call: TRBV19; d_call: TRBD1; j_call: TRBJ1-5; cdr3_length: 14; clone_size: once; cdr3_nt: TGTGCCAGTCGGGACAGAAGGGGGGATCAGCCCCAGCATTTT; cdr3_aa: CASRDRRGDQPQHF
v_call: TRBV11-3; d_call: TRBD1; j_call: TRBJ2-2; cdr3_length: 16; clone_size: NA; cdr3_nt: TGTGCCAGCAGCTTAGATCAGGGGGCGGTAACCGGGGAGCTGTTTTTT; cdr3_aa: CASSLDQGAVTGELFF
v_call: TRBV19; d_call: NA; j_call: TRBJ1-1; cdr3_length: 18; clone_size: NA; cdr3_nt: TGTGCCAGTAGTATGAACGAATTCAGAGGCCCTTTGAACACTGAAGCTTTCTTT; cdr3_aa: CASSMNEFRGPLNTEAFF
v_call: TRBV11-3; d_call: NA; j_call: TRBJ1-1; cdr3_length: 13; clone_size: NA; cdr3_nt: TGTGCCAGCAGTGCACATATGAACACTGAAGCTTTCTTT; cdr3_aa: CASSAHMNTEAFF
v_call: TRBV19; d_call: TRBD1; j_call: TRBJ1-5; cdr3_length: 15; clone_size: NA; cdr3_nt: TGTGCCAGTAGTATAGGAACAGGGGGCTACCAGCCCCAGCATTTT; cdr3_aa: CASSIGTGGYQPQHF
v_call: TRBV7-2; d_call: NA; j_call: TRBJ2-7; cdr3_length: 16; clone_size: NA; cdr3_nt: TGTGCCAGCAGCCCCCCCACACAGGCCGGGCAACGCGAGCAGTACTTC; cdr3_aa: CASSPPTQAGQREQYF
v_call: TRBV5-1; d_call: TRBD2; j_call: TRBJ2-3; cdr3_length: 15; clone_size: NA; cdr3_nt: TGCGCCAGCAGCCTACCTAGCGGGAGGGCAGATACGCAGTATTTT; cdr3_aa: CASSLPSGRADTQYF
v_call: TRBV19; d_call: TRBD2; j_call: TRBJ2-1; cdr3_length: 18; clone_size: NA; cdr3_nt: TGTGCCAGTAGGAGGGGTGTGGGGGGGACTAGCTCCTACAATGAGCAGTTCTTC; cdr3_aa: CASRRGVGGTSSYNEQFF
v_call: TRBV2; d_call: NA; j_call: TRBJ1-2; cdr3_length: 13; clone_size: few; cdr3_nt: TGTGCCAGCAGTGAAACCCAGGCCCGTGGCTACACCTTC; cdr3_aa: CASSETQARGYTF
v_call: TRBV5-1; d_call: NA; j_call: TRBJ2-3; cdr3_length: 15; clone_size: NA; cdr3_nt: TGCGCCAGCAGCTTGGGGAATAGCGGCACAGATACGCAGTATTTT; cdr3_aa: CASSLGNSGTDTQYF
v_call: TRBV4-3; d_call: NA; j_call: TRBJ2-1; cdr3_length: 13; clone_size: NA; cdr3_nt: TGCGCCAGCAGCCAAGACCTAGGGAGGGAGCAGTTCTTC; cdr3_aa: CASSQDLGREQFF
v_call: TRBV18; d_call: TRBD2; j_call: TRBJ2-3; cdr3_length: 16; clone_size: NA; cdr3_nt: TGTGCCAGCTCACCCGCTACTAGCGGAAGCACAGATACGCAGTATTTT; cdr3_aa: CASSPATSGSTDTQYF
v_call: TRBV10-1; d_call: TRBD2; j_call: TRBJ2-3; cdr3_length: 15; clone_size: few; cdr3_nt: TGCGCCAGCAGTACCCCGGGACTAGCGGGAGTTACGCAGTATTTT; cdr3_aa: CASSTPGLAGVTQYF
v_call: TRBV30; d_call: TRBD1; j_call: TRBJ1-3; cdr3_length: 14; clone_size: NA; cdr3_nt: TGTGCCTGGAGCGCAGGGGGCTCTGGAAACACCATATATTTT; cdr3_aa: CAWSAGGSGNTIYF
v_call: TRBV7-9; d_call: TRBD1; j_call: TRBJ2-1; cdr3_length: 12; clone_size: NA; cdr3_nt: TGTGCCAGCAGCTTCGACAGGGTGGGGCAGTTCTTC; cdr3_aa: CASSFDRVGQFF
v_call: TRBV9; d_call: NA; j_call: TRBJ2-7; cdr3_length: 14; clone_size: NA; cdr3_nt: TGTGCCAGCAGCGTTCGGACAGAGACCTACGAGCAGTACTTC; cdr3_aa: CASSVRTETYEQYF
v_call: TRBV7-9; d_call: TRBD1; j_call: TRBJ2-5; cdr3_length: 14; clone_size: NA; cdr3_nt: TGTGCCAGCAGCTCTCGACAGGGCCAGCAGACCCAGTACTTC; cdr3_aa: CASSSRQGQQTQYF
v_call: TRBV11-2; d_call: NA; j_call: TRBJ2-5; cdr3_length: 16; clone_size: NA; cdr3_nt: TGTGCCAGCAGCTATCGTGGAGAGAGGCCGCAAGAGACCCAGTACTTC; cdr3_aa: CASSYRGERPQETQYF
v_call: TRBV20-1; d_call: NA; j_call: TRBJ2-7; cdr3_length: 11; clone_size: NA; cdr3_nt: TGCAGTGCTAGGGAGGGCTACGAGCAGTACTTC; cdr3_aa: CSAREGYEQYF
v_call: TRBV5-6; d_call: TRBD1; j_call: TRBJ1-1; cdr3_length: 12; clone_size: NA; cdr3_nt: TGTGCCAGCAGCTTTGGGACAGTTGAAGCTTTCTTT; cdr3_aa: CASSFGTVEAFF
v_call: TRBV7-2; d_call: TRBD1; j_call: TRBJ1-2; cdr3_length: 14; clone_size: NA; cdr3_nt: TGTGCCAGCAGCTTTACGGGACAGAACTATGGCTACACCTTC; cdr3_aa: CASSFTGQNYGYTF
v_call: TRBV12-5; d_call: NA; j_call: TRBJ2-7; cdr3_length: 17; clone_size: NA; cdr3_nt: TGTGCTAGTGGTTTAAAGACCGGGACAACGCGTTCCTACGAGCAGTACTTC; cdr3_aa: CASGLKTGTTRSYEQYF
v_call: TRBV14; d_call: NA; j_call: TRBJ2-7; cdr3_length: 12; clone_size: few; cdr3_nt: TGTGCCAGCAGCCCACAGGGCTACGAGCAGTACTTC; cdr3_aa: CASSPQGYEQYF
v_call: TRBV7-9; d_call: NA; j_call: TRBJ2-1; cdr3_length: 13; clone_size: NA; cdr3_nt: TGTGCCAGCAGCTCCGAACGGGGAAATGAGCAGTTCTTC; cdr3_aa: CASSSERGNEQFF
v_call: TRBV15; d_call: NA; j_call: TRBJ2-1; cdr3_length: 11; clone_size: once; cdr3_nt: TGTGCCACCAGGGGGGCCCCCTTCGAGTTCTTC; cdr3_aa: CATRGAPFEFF
v_call: TRBV28; d_call: NA; j_call: TRBJ1-2; cdr3_length: 12; clone_size: NA; cdr3_nt: TGTGCCAGCAGTTTTATGCCTACTGGCTACACCTTC; cdr3_aa: CASSFMPTGYTF
v_call: TRBV19; d_call: TRBD1; j_call: TRBJ2-1; cdr3_length: 15; clone_size: NA; cdr3_nt: TGTGCCAGTAGTATCCCACCGGGACAGTACAATGAGCAGTTCTTC; cdr3_aa: CASSIPPGQYNEQFF
v_call: TRBV10-2; d_call: NA; j_call: TRBJ1-1; cdr3_length: 12; clone_size: NA; cdr3_nt: TGCGCCAGCAGCGGTGGGAACACTGAAGCTTTCTTT; cdr3_aa: CASSGGNTEAFF
v_call: TRBV5-1; d_call: NA; j_call: TRBJ2-2; cdr3_length: 14; clone_size: once; cdr3_nt: TGCGCCAGCTTTGAGCAGTGGGCCGGCGGGGAGCTGTTTTTT; cdr3_aa: CASFEQWAGGELFF
v_call: TRBV27; d_call: NA; j_call: TRBJ1-5; cdr3_length: 17; clone_size: NA; cdr3_nt: TGTGCCAGCAGTTTTTACCGGCCCAGGGGCCTAAGTCAGCCCCAGCATTTT; cdr3_aa: CASSFYRPRGLSQPQHF
v_call: TRBV10-3; d_call: TRBD1; j_call: TRBJ2-7; cdr3_length: 13; clone_size: NA; cdr3_nt: TGTGCCATCAAGGGACAGATCTCCTACGAGCAGTACTTC; cdr3_aa: CAIKGQISYEQYF
v_call: TRBV7-8; d_call: NA; j_call: TRBJ1-1; cdr3_length: 15; clone_size: once; cdr3_nt: TGTGCCAGCAGCCCACGGTGGGGGGGGAACACTGAAGCTTTCTTT; cdr3_aa: CASSPRWGGNTEAFF
v_call: TRBV13; d_call: NA; j_call: TRBJ1-5; cdr3_length: 13; clone_size: once; cdr3_nt: TGTGCCAGCAGCTTAGGGCAGGTCGGGCCCCAGCATTTT; cdr3_aa: CASSLGQVGPQHF
v_call: TRBV30; d_call: NA; j_call: TRBJ1-2; cdr3_length: 13; clone_size: NA; cdr3_nt: TGTGCCTGGAGTGTACGGTCTAACTATGGCTACACCTTC; cdr3_aa: CAWSVRSNYGYTF
v_call: TRBV2; d_call: TRBD2; j_call: TRBJ2-4; cdr3_length: 16; clone_size: NA; cdr3_nt: TGTGCCAGCGAGGGACTAGCGGGGGGTAGTTGGAACATTCAGTACTTC; cdr3_aa: CASEGLAGGSWNIQYF
v_call: TRBV27; d_call: NA; j_call: TRBJ2-7; cdr3_length: 9; clone_size: few; cdr3_nt: TGTGCCTCACGACACGGGCAGTACTTC; cdr3_aa: CASRHGQYF
v_call: TRBV7-3; d_call: NA; j_call: TRBJ2-2; cdr3_length: 16; clone_size: NA; cdr3_nt: TGTGCCAGCAGCTTAAGGGGCAGGGTTGACACCGGGGAGCTGTTTTTT; cdr3_aa: CASSLRGRVDTGELFF
v_call: TRBV2; d_call: TRBD1; j_call: TRBJ1-2; cdr3_length: 15; clone_size: few; cdr3_nt: TGTGCCAGCAGCGGAACGACAGGGGCTAAATATGGCTACACCTTC; cdr3_aa: CASSGTTGAKYGYTF